Following are 9 T cell receptor beta chains from one sample sequenced in a study of radiotherapy plus CTLA-4 blockade in lung cancer. Measured with immunoSEQ multiplex PCR; TCRdb has only the in-frame clones, and not every one. The data hold about 87,000 clones, with around nine tenths observed a single time. The source material was peripheral blood, sampled from a patient treated with radiotherapy plus ipilimumab. Every receptor here comes from a human donor with non-small cell lung cancer that progressed on radiotherapy plus ipilimumab.

V and J are TRBV2 and TRBJ2-7, with 9 bases identical to TRBD1. The germline gives CDR1 SNHLY, CDR2 FYNNEI. V lost 3 bases, J lost 5 bases, and 5 bases stayed unmatched. The CDR3 sequence is 14 residues long. The CDR3 spells CASSDYRGRDEQYF. The CDR3 DNA reads TGTGCCAGCAGTGACTACAGGGGGCGGGACGAGCAGTACTTC. The full variable domain, rest sourced from reference TRBV2 and TRBJ2-7, is EPEVTQTPSHQVTQMGQEVILRCVPISNHLYFYWYRQILGQKVEFLVSFYNNEISEKSEIFDDQFSVERPDGSNFTLKIRSTKLEDSAMYFCASSDYRGRDEQYFGPGTRLTVT.

This chain joins TRBV7-7 and TRBJ2-2; weak D call: TRBD2 (5 bases). Germline lookup yields CDR1 SSHAT and CDR2 FNYEAQ (reference sequence). The CDR3 runs to 17 residues. V dropped 3 bases and J dropped 6 bases, with 20 bases sitting between them. Here the CDR3 DNA reads TGTGCCAGCAGCTTTGGAAAGCGGCCATTAGACGCCGGGGAGCTGTTTTTT. Its translation: CASSFGKRPLDAGELFF.

This sequence joins TRBV7-2 and TRBJ2-5; TRBD2 might be the D (6 bases). Germline lookup yields CDR1 SGHTA and CDR2 FQGNSA. This CDR3 contains 15 residues. The V and J ends lost 1 base and 5 bases respectively, with 14 bases between them. CDR3 nucleotide sequence: TGTGCCAGCAGCTTAGGGCTAGCGAAGGGGGAGACCCAGTACTTC. This sequence encodes CASSLGLAKGETQYF.

The rearrangement joins TRBV7-9 to TRBJ1-2; D gene ambiguous. Germline V gene data show CDR1 as SEHNR and CDR2 as FQNEAQ (reference sequence). Deletions cut 1 base from V and 4 bases from J, with 13 bases between. The CDR3 totals 15 residues. The CDR3 reads CASSLGADFSYGYTF. CDR3 coding DNA: TGTGCCAGCAGCTTAGGGGCAGATTTCTCCTATGGCTACACCTTC.

The J gene is TRBJ2-1, the V gene TRBV28; weak D call: TRBD2 (6 bases). Trimming shortened V by 3 bases and J by 4 bases, and 16 bases separated the two germline ends. CDR1 MDHEN and CDR2 SYDVKM come from the germline V gene. The CDR3 is 16 residues long. The CDR3 nucleotides are TGTGCCAGCAGTTTCGACTTTAGCGGAATATACAATGAGCAGTTCTTC. Amino acid sequence: CASSFDFSGIYNEQFF.

The V gene is TRBV5-1, the J gene TRBJ1-2, with D unclear. Germline V CDR1 and CDR2: SGHRS, YFSETQ. The CDR3 has 15 amino acids. Between the trimmed V and J ends, which lost 0 bases and 2 bases, there was a span of 11 bases. CDR3 sequence: CASSLDPGGNYGYTF. The CDR3, as DNA: TGCGCCAGCAGCTTGGACCCCGGAGGGAACTATGGCTACACCTTC.

The chain links TRBV19 to TRBJ2-6; the match to TRBD1 covers 9 bases. Germline V gene data show CDR1 as LNHDA and CDR2 as SQIVND (reference sequence). CDR3 size: 17 residues. The J segment lost 0 bases and the V segment lost 6 bases, leaving 6 bases of the junction unmatched. Here the CDR3 reads CASRRTGDVSGANVLTF. Here the CDR3 DNA reads TGTGCCAGTAGAAGGACAGGGGACGTCTCTGGGGCCAACGTCCTGACTTTC.

This clone was observed a single time. The chain is built from TRBV28 and TRBJ1-5; D not resolved. Germline V gene lookup returns CDR1 MDHEN and CDR2 SYDVKM. The ends were cut back, 5 bases at V and 8 bases at J, with 19 bases in the middle. This CDR3 has 15 residues. The CDR3 DNA sequence: TGTGCCAGCAGTCCCCAGATCAGTTTTAGGGAGCCCCAGCATTTT. This gives the protein CASSPQISFREPQHF.

V usage is TRBV4-1 and J usage is TRBJ1-5; D is uncertain. Per the germline V gene, CDR1 is MGHRA and CDR2 is YSYEKL. The V end was cut by 2 bases, the J end by 2 bases, with 10 bases between. The CDR3 spans 15 residues. Written as DNA, the CDR3 is TGCGCCAGCAGCCAATTCCCACGGGGCAATCAGCCCCAGCATTTT. It encodes CASSQFPRGNQPQHF.